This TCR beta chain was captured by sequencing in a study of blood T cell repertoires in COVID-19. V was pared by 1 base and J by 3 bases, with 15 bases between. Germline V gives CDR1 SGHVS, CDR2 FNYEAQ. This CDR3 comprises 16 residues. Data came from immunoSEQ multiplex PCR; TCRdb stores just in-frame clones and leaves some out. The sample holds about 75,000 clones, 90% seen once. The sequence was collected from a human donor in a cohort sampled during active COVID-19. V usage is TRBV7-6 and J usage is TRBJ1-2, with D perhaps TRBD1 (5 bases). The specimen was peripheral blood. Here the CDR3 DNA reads TGTGCCAGCAGCTTAGTAGAGGGCAGGGAGGACTATGGCTACACCTTC. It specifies CASSLVEGREDYGYTF.